This TCR beta chain was profiled in a study of OX40 agonist ivuxolimab in advanced cancers. Study summary: The dose of intravenous ivuxolimab that patients received every 2 weeks ranged from 0.01 to 10 mg/kg.

Study results and caveats: Antigen specificity was not determined for the expanded peripheral T cells. There were, on average, more expanded clones in CD8+ T cells than in CD4+.

This CDR3 is 13 amino acids long. The V gene's germline CDR1 is MNHEY and CDR2 SVGAGI. Trimming pared 5 bases from V and 15 bases from J, leaving 20 bases between. A note on this clone: Its antigen is unknown.

Patients with autoimmune history or systemic immunosuppression were excluded. Clones were sequenced by immunoSEQ multiplex PCR, and TCRdb holds only the in-frame ones, with some missing. The sample carries roughly 35,000 clones, roughly 90% recorded once. The chain couples TRBV6-5 to TRBJ2-1; perhaps TRBD2 as D (6 bases). The sample here was CD4+ or CD8+ T cells sorted from blood, taken in a trial of the OX40 agonist ivuxolimab. The source is an adult with an advanced solid tumor such as melanoma, head and neck, liver or kidney cancer. The CDR3, as DNA: TGTGCCAGCAGTGAGACGGGACTCCTGGCCCCGTTCTTC. This gives the protein CASSETGLLAPFF.